This T cell receptor (beta chain) was profiled in a study of blood T cell repertoires in COVID-19. On the study more broadly: COVID-19 samples from acute and convalescent phases originated in the United States, Italy and Spain. From T cells, B-cell-depleted T cells, or PBMCs came the material, which was cDNA or gDNA.

Authors' methods: From reference gene primer amplification, estimates of nucleated cell counts were derived. Some clones are missing from TCRdb's copy, which holds only in-frame ones; the method was immunoSEQ multiplex PCR. V, J and clone size are those of that table, while D and trimming were read from the DNA. The sample yields 60,000 to 75,000 clones, around 88% seen once. The TCR was taken from an elderly woman with acute or convalescent COVID-19. The sequencing input was peripheral blood.

CDR3 DNA sequence: TGTGCCAGCAGTTCAATCGCCGGGACAGGGAACTACGAGCAGTACTTC. Amino acids: CASSSIAGTGNYEQYF. This rearrangement joins TRBV6-5 to TRBJ2-7; 9 bases align to TRBD1. The CDR3 loop spans 16 amino acids. Germline CDR1 MNHEY, CDR2 SVGAGI. V was pared by 4 bases and J by 3 bases, with 10 bases of the junction left unmatched.